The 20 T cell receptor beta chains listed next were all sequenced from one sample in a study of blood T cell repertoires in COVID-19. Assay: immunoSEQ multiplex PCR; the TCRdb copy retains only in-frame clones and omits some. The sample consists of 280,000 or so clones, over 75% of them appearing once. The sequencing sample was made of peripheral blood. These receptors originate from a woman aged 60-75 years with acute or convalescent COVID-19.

For the CDR3, the DNA is TGTGCTAGTGGTCATGGGGACAGGGGTAGATATGGCTACACCTTC. The encoded protein is CASGHGDRGRYGYTF. This chain connects TRBV12-5 to TRBJ1-2; 10 positions agree with TRBD1. V was pared by 5 bases and J by 5 bases, with 8 bases of the junction left unmatched. The CDR3 has 15 amino acids. CDR1 is LGHNT and CDR2 is FRNRAP in the germline V gene.

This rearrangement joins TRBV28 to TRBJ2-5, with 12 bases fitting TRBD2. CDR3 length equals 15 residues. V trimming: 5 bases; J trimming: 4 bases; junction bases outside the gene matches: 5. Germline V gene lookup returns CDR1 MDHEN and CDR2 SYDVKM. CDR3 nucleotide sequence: TGTGCCAGCAGTCCACCGGGACTAGCGGGAGAGACCCAGTACTTC. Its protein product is CASSPPGLAGETQYF.

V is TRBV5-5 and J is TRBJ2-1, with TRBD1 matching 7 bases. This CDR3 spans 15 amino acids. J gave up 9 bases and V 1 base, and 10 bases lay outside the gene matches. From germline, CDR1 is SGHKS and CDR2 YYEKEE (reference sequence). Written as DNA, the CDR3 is TGTGCCAGCAGCTTGACGAGTCGCTGGGACAGTGAGCAGTTCTTC. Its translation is CASSLTSRWDSEQFF.

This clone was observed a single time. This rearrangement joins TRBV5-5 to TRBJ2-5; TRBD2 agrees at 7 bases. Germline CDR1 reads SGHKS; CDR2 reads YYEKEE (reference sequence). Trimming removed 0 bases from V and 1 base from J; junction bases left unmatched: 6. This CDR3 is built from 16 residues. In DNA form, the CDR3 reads TGTGCCAGCAGCTTGGTGCTAGCGGTCTTCCAAGAGACCCAGTACTTC. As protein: CASSLVLAVFQETQYF.

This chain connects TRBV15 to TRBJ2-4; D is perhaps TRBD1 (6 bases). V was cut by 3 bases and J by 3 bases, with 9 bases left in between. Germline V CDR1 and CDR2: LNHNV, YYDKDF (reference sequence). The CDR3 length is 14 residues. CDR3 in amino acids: CATSRGQNKNIQYF. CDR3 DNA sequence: TGTGCCACCAGCAGGGGACAAAACAAAAACATTCAGTACTTC.

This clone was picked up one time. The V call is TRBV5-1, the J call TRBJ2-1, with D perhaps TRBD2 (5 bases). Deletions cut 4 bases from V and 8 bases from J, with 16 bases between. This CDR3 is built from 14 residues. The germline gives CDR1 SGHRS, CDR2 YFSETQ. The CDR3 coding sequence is TGCGCCAGCAGCCCAAATGAGCGGCACGATGAGCAGTTCTTC. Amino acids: CASSPNERHDEQFF.

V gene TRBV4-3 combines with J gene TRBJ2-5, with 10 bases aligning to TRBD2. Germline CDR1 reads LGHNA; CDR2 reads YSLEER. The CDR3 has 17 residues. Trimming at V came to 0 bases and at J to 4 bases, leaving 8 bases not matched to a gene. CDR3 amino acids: CASSQDRLPSGGETQYF. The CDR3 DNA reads TGCGCCAGCAGCCAAGATCGATTGCCTAGCGGGGGAGAGACCCAGTACTTC.

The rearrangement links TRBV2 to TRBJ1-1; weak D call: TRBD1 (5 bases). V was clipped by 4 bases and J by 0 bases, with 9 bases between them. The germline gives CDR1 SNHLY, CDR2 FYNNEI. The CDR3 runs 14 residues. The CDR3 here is CASSGLTVNTEAFF. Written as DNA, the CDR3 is TGTGCCAGCAGTGGGCTGACAGTGAACACTGAAGCTTTCTTT.

CDR3 DNA sequence: TGTGCCAGCAGTCGGGACTCGTTAAGCTCTGGAAACACCATATATTTT. It specifies CASSRDSLSSGNTIYF. The V gene is TRBV2, the J gene TRBJ1-3; possibly TRBD1 for D (5 bases). V gave up 5 bases and J gave up 0 bases, with 14 bases separating them. The germline V gene has CDR1 SNHLY and CDR2 FYNNEI. The CDR3 is 16 amino acids.

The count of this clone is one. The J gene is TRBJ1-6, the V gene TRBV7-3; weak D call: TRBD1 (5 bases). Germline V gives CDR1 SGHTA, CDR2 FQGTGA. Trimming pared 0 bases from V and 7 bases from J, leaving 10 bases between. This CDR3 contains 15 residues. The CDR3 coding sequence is TGTGCCAGCAGCTTAACCAGGGATCGCAATTCACCCCTCCACTTT. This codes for CASSLTRDRNSPLHF.

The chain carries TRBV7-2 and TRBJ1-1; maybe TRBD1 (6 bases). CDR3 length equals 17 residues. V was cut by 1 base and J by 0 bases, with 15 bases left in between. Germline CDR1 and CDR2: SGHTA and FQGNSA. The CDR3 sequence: CASSLGLGQNLNTEAFF. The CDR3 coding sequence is TGTGCCAGCAGCTTAGGTTTGGGACAAAATCTGAACACTGAAGCTTTCTTT.

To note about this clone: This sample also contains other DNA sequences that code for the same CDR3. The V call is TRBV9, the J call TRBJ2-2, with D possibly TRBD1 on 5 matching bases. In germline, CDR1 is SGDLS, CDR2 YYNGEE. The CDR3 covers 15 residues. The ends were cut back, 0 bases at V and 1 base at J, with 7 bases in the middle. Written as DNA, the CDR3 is TGTGCCAGCAGCGTAGGACAGCTGAACACCGGGGAGCTGTTTTTT. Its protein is CASSVGQLNTGELFF.

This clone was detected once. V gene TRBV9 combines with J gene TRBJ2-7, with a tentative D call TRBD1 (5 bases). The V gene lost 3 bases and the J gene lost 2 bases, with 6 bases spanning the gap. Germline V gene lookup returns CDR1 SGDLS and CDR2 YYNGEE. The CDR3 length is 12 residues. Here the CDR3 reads CASSGQTYEQYF. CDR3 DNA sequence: TGTGCCAGCAGCGGACAGACCTACGAGCAGTACTTC.

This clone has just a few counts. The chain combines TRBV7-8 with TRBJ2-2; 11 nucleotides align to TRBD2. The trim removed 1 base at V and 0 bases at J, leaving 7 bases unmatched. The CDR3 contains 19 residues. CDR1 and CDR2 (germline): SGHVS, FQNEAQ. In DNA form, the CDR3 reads TGTGCCAGCAGCTTAGTAAGGGCTAGCGGGGGGTCGAACACCGGGGAGCTGTTTTTT. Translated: CASSLVRASGGSNTGELFF.

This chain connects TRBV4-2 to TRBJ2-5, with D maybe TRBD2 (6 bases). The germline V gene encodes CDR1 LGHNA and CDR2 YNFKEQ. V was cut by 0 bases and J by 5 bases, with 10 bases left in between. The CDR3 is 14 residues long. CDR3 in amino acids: CASSQDWRAETQYF. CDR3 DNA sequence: TGTGCCAGCAGCCAAGATTGGAGGGCGGAGACCCAGTACTTC.

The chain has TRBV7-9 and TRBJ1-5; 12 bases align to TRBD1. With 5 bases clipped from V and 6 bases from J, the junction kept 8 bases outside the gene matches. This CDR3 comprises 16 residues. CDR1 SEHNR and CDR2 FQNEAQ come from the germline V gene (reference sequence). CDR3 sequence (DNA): TGTGCCAGCAGCCGAGGGACAGGGGGCGTAGGTCAGCCCCAGCATTTT. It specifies CASSRGTGGVGQPQHF.

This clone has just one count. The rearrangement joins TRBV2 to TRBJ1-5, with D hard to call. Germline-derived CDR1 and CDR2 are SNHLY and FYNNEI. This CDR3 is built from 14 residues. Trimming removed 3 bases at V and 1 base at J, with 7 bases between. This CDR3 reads CASSEGRSNQPQHF. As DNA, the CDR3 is TGTGCCAGCAGTGAGGGGAGAAGCAATCAGCCCCAGCATTTT.

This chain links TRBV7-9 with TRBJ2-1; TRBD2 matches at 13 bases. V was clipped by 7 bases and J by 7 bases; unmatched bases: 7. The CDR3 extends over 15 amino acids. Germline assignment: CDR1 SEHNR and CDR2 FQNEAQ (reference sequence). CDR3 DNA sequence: TGTGCCAGCATCTCACTAGCGGGGGGGTTGAATGAGCAGTTCTTC. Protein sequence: CASISLAGGLNEQFF.

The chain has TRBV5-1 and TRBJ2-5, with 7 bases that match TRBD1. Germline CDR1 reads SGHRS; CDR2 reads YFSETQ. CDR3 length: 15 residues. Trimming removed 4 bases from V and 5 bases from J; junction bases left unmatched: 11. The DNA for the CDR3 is TGCGCCAGCAGCATCAACAGGGGAAGTGGGGAGACCCAGTACTTC. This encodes CASSINRGSGETQYF.

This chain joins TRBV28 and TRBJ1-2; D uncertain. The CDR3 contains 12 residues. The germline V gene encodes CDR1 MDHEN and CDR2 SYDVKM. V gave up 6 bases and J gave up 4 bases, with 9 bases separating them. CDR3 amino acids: CASSLVSYGYTF. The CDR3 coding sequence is TGTGCCAGCAGCCTTGTGAGCTATGGCTACACCTTC.